This TCR beta chain was recovered during a study of CD8+CD57+ T cells in acquired aplastic anemia. The template for TCR beta VDJ and CDR3 sequence profiling was genomic DNA. TCRdb recomputed calls from the reads with MiXCR, one row per CDR3 protein. The profile shows 200,000 to 250,000 distinct CDR3 sequences, over 55% of them singletons. Patients chosen for sequencing had shown CD8+CD57+ cell expansion by flow cytometry. The germline V gene encodes CDR1 SGHTA and CDR2 FQGNSA. The CDR3 is made up of 15 amino acids. Trimming took 0 bases from V and 0 from J, leaving 9 bases between them. This clonotype was obtained from a human donor with aplastic anemia. Sequenced input: sorted CD4+, CD8+, or CD8+CD57+ T cells (not recorded which) from PBMCs. V usage is TRBV7-2 and J usage is TRBJ2-7, with D unresolved. The CDR3 region has the DNA TGTGCCAGCAGCTTAGCTCTCTGGGTCTCCTACGAGCAGTACTTC. This translates into CASSLALWVSYEQYF.